Given below is one T cell receptor (beta chain) in context. Without the conserved terminal phenylalanine or tryptophan, this CDR3 likely stems from a read error. TCRbeta libraries were built with three rounds of nested PCR, modified from ARM-PCR. TCRdb fed the multiplex PCR reads into MiXCR, producing one record per CDR3 protein. The sample holds around 80,000 distinct CDR3 sequences, around 80% seen once. This record belongs to a study of tumor and adjacent non-tumor tissue in lung cancer. J gave up 5 bases and V 3 bases, and 11 bases lay outside the gene matches. The CDR3 sequence is 16 residues long. Germline-derived CDR1 and CDR2 are MGHRA and YSYEKL. This sample's RNA came from whole unsorted tissue. Distant lung tissue was collected more than 3 cm away from the tumor edge.

Sample: distant non-tumor lung tissue. The rearrangement uses TRBV4-1 and TRBJ2-7; 9 nucleotides align to TRBD2. This clonotype was sampled from a man aged 70-80 years with non-small cell lung cancer. CDR3 DNA: TGCGCCAGCAGCCAGACACTAGCGGGTGAGGGGGACGAGCAGTACTTA. As protein: CASSQTLAGEGDEQYL.